This record looks at one T cell receptor beta chain sequence and its context. Autologous stem cell transplantation was followed by relapse in every patient, and brentuximab vedotin exposure varied. The V and J ends lost 6 bases and 2 bases, in that order; junction bases with no gene match: 6. The CDR3 extends over 16 amino acids. The germline V gene has CDR1 LNHDA and CDR2 SQIVND (reference sequence). This specimen comes from a study of PD-1 blockade in classical Hodgkin lymphoma. Produced via immunoSEQ multiplex PCR; TCRdb's table is partial and in-frame only. The sample includes about 97,000 clones, 75% to 90% of them seen just once.

This chain joins TRBV19 and TRBJ2-6; 8 nucleotides match TRBD1. Sequenced material: peripheral blood mononuclear cells (PBMCs), taken at baseline. The receptor was derived from a human donor with classical Hodgkin lymphoma. In DNA form, the CDR3 reads TGTGCCAGTAGGATTCAGGGGGCTACTGGGGCCAACGTCCTGACTTTC. Its translation is CASRIQGATGANVLTF.